This T cell receptor (beta chain) was captured by sequencing in a study of cytomegalovirus exposure and HLA in healthy donors. PCR primers comprised 60 Vbeta and 13 Jbeta primers. Assay: immunoSEQ multiplex PCR; the TCRdb copy retains only in-frame clones and omits some. This table holds about 120,000 clones, 65% to 90% found once. Comments on this clone: The antigen is undetermined.

Study-wide results and caveats: Researchers reported from a later analysis that most CMV-associated TCR beta chains appeared HLA-restricted. Later findings reportedly placed an Asian-associated ancestry cluster below the approximately 670-donor mean for N-insertions. It was reportedly the case that the classifier diagnosed cytomegalovirus status with high specificity and sensitivity.

Germline CDR1 is MNHNS and CDR2 is SASEGT. The CDR3 runs 16 residues. Trimming took 1 base from V and 5 from J, leaving 15 bases between them. Sampled while nominally healthy, donors likely had unrecorded immune exposures. The chain is built from TRBV6-1 and TRBJ1-5; unclear D gene. The receptor was isolated from a woman in her thirties or forties in good health and CMV-seronegative. Source material: PBMCs. For the CDR3, the DNA is TGTGCCAGCAGTGAAGTGTACACCGACGGAGATCAGCCCCAGCATTTT. It is translated as CASSEVYTDGDQPQHF.